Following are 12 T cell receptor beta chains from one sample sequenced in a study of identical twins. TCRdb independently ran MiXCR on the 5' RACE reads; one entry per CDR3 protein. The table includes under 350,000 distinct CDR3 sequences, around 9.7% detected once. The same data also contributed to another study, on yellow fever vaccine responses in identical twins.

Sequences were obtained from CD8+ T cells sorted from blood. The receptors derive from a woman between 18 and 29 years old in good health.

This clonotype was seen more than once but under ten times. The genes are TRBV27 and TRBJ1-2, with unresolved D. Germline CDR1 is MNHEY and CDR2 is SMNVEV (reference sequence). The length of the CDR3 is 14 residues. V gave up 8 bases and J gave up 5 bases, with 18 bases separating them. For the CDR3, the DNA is TGTGCCAGCGCGATGCTCGACGGACCTTATGGCTACACCTTC. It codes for CASAMLDGPYGYTF.

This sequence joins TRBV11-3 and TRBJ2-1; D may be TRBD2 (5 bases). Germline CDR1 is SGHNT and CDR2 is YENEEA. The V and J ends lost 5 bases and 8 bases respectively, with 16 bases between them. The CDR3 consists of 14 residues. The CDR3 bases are TGTGCCAGCAGCCCCGGCGGGCTAGCACATGAGCAGTTCTTC. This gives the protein CASSPGGLAHEQFF.

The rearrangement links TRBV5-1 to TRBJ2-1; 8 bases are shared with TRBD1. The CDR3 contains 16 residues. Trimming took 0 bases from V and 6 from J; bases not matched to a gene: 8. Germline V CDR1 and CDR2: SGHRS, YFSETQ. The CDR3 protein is CASSLALGQATNEQFF. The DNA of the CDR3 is TGCGCCAGCAGCTTGGCCCTGGGACAGGCAACCAATGAGCAGTTCTTC.

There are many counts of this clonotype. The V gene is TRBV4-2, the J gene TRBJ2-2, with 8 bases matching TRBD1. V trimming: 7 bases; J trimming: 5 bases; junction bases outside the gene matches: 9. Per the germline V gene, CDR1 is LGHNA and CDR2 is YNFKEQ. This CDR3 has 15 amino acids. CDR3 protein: CASKSQGAETGELFF. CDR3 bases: TGTGCCAGCAAATCGCAGGGGGCAGAAACCGGGGAGCTGTTTTTT.

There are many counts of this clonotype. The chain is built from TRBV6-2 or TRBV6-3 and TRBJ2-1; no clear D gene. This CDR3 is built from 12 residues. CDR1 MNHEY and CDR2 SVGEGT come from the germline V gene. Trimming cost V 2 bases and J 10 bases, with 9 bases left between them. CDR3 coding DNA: TGTGCCAGCAGTTACGCCGGGCCCGAGCAGTTCTTC. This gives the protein CASSYAGPEQFF.

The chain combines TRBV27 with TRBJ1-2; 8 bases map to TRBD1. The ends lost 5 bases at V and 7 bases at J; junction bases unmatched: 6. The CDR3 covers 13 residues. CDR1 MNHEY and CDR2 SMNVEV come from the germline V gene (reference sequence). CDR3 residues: CASSPRTGRGYTF. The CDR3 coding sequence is TGTGCCAGCAGTCCCAGGACAGGGCGTGGCTACACCTTC.

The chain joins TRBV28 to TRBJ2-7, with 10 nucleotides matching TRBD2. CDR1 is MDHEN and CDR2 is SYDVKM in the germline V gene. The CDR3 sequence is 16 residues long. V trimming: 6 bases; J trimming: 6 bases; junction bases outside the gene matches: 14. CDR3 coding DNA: TGTGCCAGCAGCCCAGATAGTGTAGCGGGAGGTCGCGAGCAGTACTTC. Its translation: CASSPDSVAGGREQYF. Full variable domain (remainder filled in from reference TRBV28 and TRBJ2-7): DVKVTQSSRYLVKRTGEKVFLECVQDMDHENMFWYRQDPGLGLRLIYFSYDVKMKEKGDIPEGYSVSREKKERFSLILESASTNQTSMYLCASSPDSVAGGREQYFGPGTRLTVT.

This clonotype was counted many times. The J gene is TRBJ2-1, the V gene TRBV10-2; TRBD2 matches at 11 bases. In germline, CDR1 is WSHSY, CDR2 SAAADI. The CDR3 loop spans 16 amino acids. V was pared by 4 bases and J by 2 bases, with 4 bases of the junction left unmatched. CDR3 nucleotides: TGCGCCAGCAGTGTTTCTAGCGGGAGGCCCTACAATGAGCAGTTCTTC. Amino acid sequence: CASSVSSGRPYNEQFF.

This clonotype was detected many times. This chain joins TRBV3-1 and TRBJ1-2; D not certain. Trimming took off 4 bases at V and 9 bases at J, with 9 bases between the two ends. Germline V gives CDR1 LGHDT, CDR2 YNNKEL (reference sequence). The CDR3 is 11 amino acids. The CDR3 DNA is TGTGCCAGCAGCCGTTGGGATAGCTACACCTTC. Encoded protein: CASSRWDSYTF. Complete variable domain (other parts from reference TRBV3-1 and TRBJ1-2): DTAVSQTPKYLVTQMGNDKSIKCEQNLGHDTMYWYKQDSKKFLKIMFSYNNKELIINETVPNRFSPKSPDKAHLNLHINSLELGDSAVYFCASSRWDSYTFGSGTRLTVV.

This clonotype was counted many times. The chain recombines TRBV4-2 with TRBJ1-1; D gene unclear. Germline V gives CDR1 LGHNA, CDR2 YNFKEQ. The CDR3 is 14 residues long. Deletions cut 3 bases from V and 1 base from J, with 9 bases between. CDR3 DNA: TGTGCCAGCAGCCAGAATGACAAGAACACTGAAGCTTTCTTT. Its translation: CASSQNDKNTEAFF.

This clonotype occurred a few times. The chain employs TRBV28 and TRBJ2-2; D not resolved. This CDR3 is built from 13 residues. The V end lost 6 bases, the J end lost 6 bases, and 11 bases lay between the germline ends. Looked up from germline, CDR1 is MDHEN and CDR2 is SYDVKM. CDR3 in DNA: TGTGCCAGCAGCTACTCCGGACCCGGGGAGCTGTTTTTT. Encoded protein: CASSYSGPGELFF. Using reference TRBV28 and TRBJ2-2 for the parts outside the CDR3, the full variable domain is DVKVTQSSRYLVKRTGEKVFLECVQDMDHENMFWYRQDPGLGLRLIYFSYDVKMKEKGDIPEGYSVSREKKERFSLILESASTNQTSMYLCASSYSGPGELFFGEGSRLTVL.

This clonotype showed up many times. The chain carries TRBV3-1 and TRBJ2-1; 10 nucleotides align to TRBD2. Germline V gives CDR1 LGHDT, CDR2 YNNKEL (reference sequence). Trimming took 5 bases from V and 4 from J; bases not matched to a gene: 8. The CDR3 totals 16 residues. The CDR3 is CASSFLAGASYNEQFF. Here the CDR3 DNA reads TGTGCCAGCAGCTTTCTAGCGGGGGCTAGTTACAATGAGCAGTTCTTC.